The 24 T cell receptor beta chains listed next were all sequenced from one sample in a study of blood T cell repertoires in COVID-19. Clones were sequenced by immunoSEQ multiplex PCR, and TCRdb holds only the in-frame ones, with some missing. The sample includes 200,000 or so clones, about four fifths of them seen just once. Material for sequencing was peripheral blood. These receptors were obtained from a woman older than 75 with COVID-19, enrolled during active disease.

In this sample, this clone turned up a few times. The chain has TRBV5-1 and TRBJ2-1; TRBD2 agrees at 14 bases. The V gene's germline CDR1 is SGHRS and CDR2 YFSETQ. The ends lost 3 bases at V and 5 bases at J; junction bases unmatched: 4. The CDR3 has 16 residues. The CDR3 sequence: CASSSGLAGAHNEQFF. CDR3 nucleotides: TGCGCCAGCAGCTCGGGACTAGCGGGGGCCCACAATGAGCAGTTCTTC.

The chain uses TRBV11-3 and TRBJ2-2, with 7 bases that match TRBD1. V shed 0 bases and J 3 bases; nucleotides not matched to a gene: 1. This CDR3 is built from 15 residues. Germline-derived CDR1 and CDR2 are SGHNT and YENEEA. Here the CDR3 reads CASSLEQGYTGELFF. The CDR3 DNA sequence: TGTGCCAGCAGCTTAGAACAGGGGTACACCGGGGAGCTGTTTTTT.

Turning to this clone: Other DNA sequences in this sample translate to the same CDR3. The chain joins TRBV29-1 to TRBJ2-7, with unresolved D. Germline assignment: CDR1 SQVTM and CDR2 ANQGSEA. The CDR3 contains 11 residues. Trimming removed 2 bases from V and 2 bases from J, with 4 bases in between. CDR3 residues: CSVERAYEQYF. The CDR3 DNA reads TGCAGCGTTGAACGGGCCTACGAGCAGTACTTC.

V is TRBV4-3 and J is TRBJ2-3; 13 bases are shared with TRBD2. After removal of 3 bases from V and 2 bases from J, the junction contained 2 bases not matched to a gene. CDR3 length: 16 amino acids. The germline V gene has CDR1 LGHNA and CDR2 YSLEER. The CDR3: CASSQGLAGYTDTQYF. DNA of the CDR3: TGCGCCAGCAGCCAGGGACTAGCGGGGTACACAGATACGCAGTATTTT.

This chain links TRBV6-1 with TRBJ1-5; the D gene is possibly TRBD1 (5 bases). CDR1 MNHNS and CDR2 SASEGT come from the germline V gene. The CDR3 runs 12 residues. The V gene lost 6 bases and the J gene lost 7 bases, with 10 bases spanning the gap. As DNA, the CDR3 is TGTGCCAGCAGCCTGGGGGGGCAGCCCCAGCATTTT. Protein product: CASSLGGQPQHF.

The V and J genes are TRBV5-8 and TRBJ2-5; D possibly corresponds to TRBD1 (5 bases). V was pared by 0 bases and J by 7 bases, with 19 bases between. This CDR3 spans 16 amino acids. In germline, CDR1 is SGHTS, CDR2 YDEGEE. The CDR3 spells CASSLGLRGPFGTQYF. The CDR3 DNA sequence: TGTGCCAGCAGCTTGGGGTTAAGGGGCCCGTTCGGGACCCAGTACTTC. Full variable domain (remainder filled in from reference TRBV5-8 and TRBJ2-5): EAGVTQSPTHLIKTRGQQATLRCSPISGHTSVYWYQQALGLGLQFLLWYDEGEERNRGNFPPRFSGRQFPNYSSELNVNALELEDSALYLCASSLGLRGPFGTQYFGPGTRLLVL.

This clone was counted a single time. The V and J genes are TRBV7-8 and TRBJ2-3, with 10 bases aligning to TRBD2. The V and J ends lost 5 bases and 0 bases, in that order; junction bases with no gene match: 2. This CDR3 is 15 amino acids long. Germline V gene lookup returns CDR1 SGHVS and CDR2 FQNEAQ. The CDR3 region has the DNA TGTGCCAGCAGCAAACTAGCGGGGAGCACAGATACGCAGTATTTT. Its protein product is CASSKLAGSTDTQYF.

This chain connects TRBV10-3 to TRBJ2-3, with D possibly matching TRBD1 (6 bases). CDR1 and CDR2 from the germline V gene are ENHRY and SYGVKD. The V gene lost 4 bases and the J gene lost 4 bases, with 12 bases spanning the gap. The CDR3 sequence is 14 residues long. The CDR3, as DNA: TGTGCCATCAGTGGACAGGCGACTGCAGATACGCAGTATTTT. Amino acid sequence: CAISGQATADTQYF.

The chain couples TRBV18 to TRBJ1-5; TRBD1 might be the D (5 bases). The germline V and J ends were trimmed by 5 bases and 1 base, with 9 bases remaining between them. The CDR3 spans 14 residues. Germline values: CDR1 KGHSH, CDR2 LQKENI. The CDR3: CASSGARSNQPQHF. DNA of the CDR3: TGTGCCAGCTCAGGGGCTCGAAGCAATCAGCCCCAGCATTTT. The variable domain in full, with the rest retrieved from reference TRBV18 and TRBJ1-5, is NAGVMQNPRHLVRRRGQEARLRCSPMKGHSHVYWYRQLPEEGLKFMVYLQKENIIDESGMPKERFSAEFPKEGPSILRIQQVVRGDSAAYFCASSGARSNQPQHFGDGTRLSIL.

This clone was seen a few times. The chain employs TRBV28 and TRBJ1-2; 9 bases align to TRBD1. CDR3 length: 15 amino acids. The trim removed 4 bases at V and 6 bases at J, leaving 9 bases unmatched. CDR1 is MDHEN and CDR2 is SYDVKM in the germline V gene. The CDR3 sequence: CASSSTQGAFHGYTF. In DNA form, the CDR3 reads TGTGCCAGCAGTTCAACACAGGGGGCATTCCATGGCTACACCTTC.

The V and J genes are TRBV7-9 and TRBJ1-2; D gene unclear. This CDR3 region has 15 residues. From germline, CDR1 is SEHNR and CDR2 FQNEAQ (reference sequence). Trimming cost V 0 bases and J 8 bases, with 16 bases left between them. CDR3 sequence reads: CASSLAAPVGGGYTF. The DNA for the CDR3 is TGTGCCAGCAGCTTAGCGGCTCCCGTCGGAGGAGGCTACACCTTC.

The gene calls are TRBV4-3 and TRBJ2-1; 7 bases align to TRBD2. The CDR3 has 17 residues. CDR1 and CDR2 (germline): LGHNA, YSLEER. V lost 1 base and J lost 3; bases outside the gene matches: 9. CDR3 sequence reads: CASSQAWSSGVYNEQFF. The CDR3 DNA reads as TGCGCCAGCAGCCAAGCTTGGTCTAGCGGTGTCTACAATGAGCAGTTCTTC.

The rearrangement uses TRBV30 and TRBJ1-2, with a tentative D call TRBD1 (6 bases). The ends were cut back, 6 bases at V and 3 bases at J, with 14 bases in the middle. The CDR3 sequence is 13 residues long. Germline CDR1 GTSNPN, CDR2 SVGIG (reference sequence). CDR3 loop: CACTGSSDYGYTF. CDR3 coding DNA: TGTGCCTGCACAGGGTCTTCGGACTATGGCTACACCTTC.

The rearrangement joins TRBV18 to TRBJ2-1; perhaps TRBD1 as D (6 bases). CDR1 and CDR2 from the germline V gene are KGHSH and LQKENI. CDR3 size: 13 residues. Trimming removed 3 bases at V and 10 bases at J, with 13 bases between. The CDR3 DNA follows: TGTGCCAGCTCACCTCCAGGGGTCGGCGAGCAGTTCTTC. It translates to CASSPPGVGEQFF.

The rearrangement joins TRBV7-9 to TRBJ2-1; perhaps TRBD1 as D (6 bases). V lost 8 bases, J lost 2 bases, and 13 bases lay in between. Germline assignment: CDR1 SEHNR and CDR2 FQNEAQ (reference sequence). The CDR3 is made up of 14 amino acids. CDR3 in amino acids: CASGRGHPYNEQFF. The DNA of the CDR3 is TGTGCCAGCGGCAGGGGTCATCCCTACAATGAGCAGTTCTTC.

The genes are TRBV6-2 or TRBV6-3 and TRBJ2-3; a possible D gene is TRBD1 (6 bases). The length of the CDR3 is 17 residues. Germline V gene sequence: CDR1 MNHEY, CDR2 SVGEGT. V was shortened by 5 bases and J by 1 base, with 19 bases between the two germline ends. The CDR3 bases are TGTGCCAGCAGTCCCATTACGGACAGTCTCGGCACAGATACGCAGTATTTT. Residues: CASSPITDSLGTDTQYF.

CDR3 residues: CASSFPGQFNYGYTF. In DNA form, the CDR3 reads TGTGCCAGCAGTTTTCCAGGACAGTTTAACTATGGCTACACCTTC. The V and J genes are TRBV28 and TRBJ1-2; a possible D gene is TRBD1 (6 bases). CDR1 and CDR2 from the germline V gene are MDHEN and SYDVKM. Trimming took off 3 bases at V and 1 base at J, with 12 bases between the two ends. This CDR3 comprises 15 residues.

The gene calls are TRBV19 and TRBJ1-4, with a weak D call TRBD1 (6 bases). Germline-derived CDR1 and CDR2 are LNHDA and SQIVND (reference sequence). The CDR3 runs to 15 residues. V was clipped by 4 bases and J by 1 base, with 10 bases between them. The DNA for the CDR3 is TGTGCCAGTAGTACACAGGGTTTAACTAATGAAAAACTGTTTTTT. It is translated as CASSTQGLTNEKLFF.

The CDR3: CASSPATGTGEAFF. In DNA form, the CDR3 reads TGTGCCAGCTCACCTGCCACAGGGACAGGGGAAGCTTTCTTT. The chain combines TRBV18 with TRBJ1-1; 9 bases map to TRBD1. Germline V gene sequence: CDR1 KGHSH, CDR2 LQKENI. Unmatched junction bases numbered 7, after V lost 3 bases and J lost 8 bases. This CDR3 has 14 residues.

The chain carries TRBV5-6 and TRBJ1-1, with TRBD1 matching over 10 bases. The CDR3 runs to 15 residues. V lost 4 bases to trimming and J lost 4 bases; unmatched junction nucleotides: 7. Germline V gene data show CDR1 as SGHDT and CDR2 as YYEEEE. As DNA, the CDR3 is TGTGCCAGCAGCGGTGACAGGGGGCTTGGCACTGAAGCTTTCTTT. As protein: CASSGDRGLGTEAFF.

The chain joins TRBV4-3 to TRBJ1-1; D might be TRBD1 (5 bases). V lost 1 base to trimming and J lost 4 bases, with 13 bases between them. CDR3 length: 15 amino acids. Germline assignment: CDR1 LGHNA and CDR2 YSLEER. The CDR3 nucleotides read TGCGCCAGCAGCCAAGCGGCCCTCGGGGGCACTGAAGCTTTCTTT. This translates into CASSQAALGGTEAFF.

The chain employs TRBV7-8 and TRBJ1-2; D uncertain. V gave up 1 base and J gave up 2 bases, with 14 bases separating them. The CDR3 has 16 residues. CDR1 and CDR2 (germline): SGHVS, FQNEAQ. The CDR3 spells CASSLDGWAANYGYTF. The CDR3 DNA reads TGTGCCAGCAGCTTAGATGGTTGGGCAGCCAACTATGGCTACACCTTC.

The V and J genes are TRBV11-2 and TRBJ1-6; the D is unclear. CDR1 is SGHAT and CDR2 is FQNNGV in the germline V gene. The CDR3 spans 15 residues. V was cut by 6 bases and J by 7 bases, with 16 bases left in between. The CDR3 nucleotides read TGTGCCAGCAGGCGCGCACACAGAAAAAATTCACCCCTCCACTTT. Translation gives CASRRAHRKNSPLHF.

This chain links TRBV5-6 with TRBJ1-2; TRBD1 might be the D (5 bases). The CDR3 runs 14 residues. V gave up 5 bases and J gave up 4 bases, with 15 bases separating them. Germline V CDR1 and CDR2: SGHDT, YYEEEE. This CDR3 reads CASSSTGVGYGYTF. The CDR3 region has the DNA TGTGCCAGCAGTTCCACGGGGGTTGGCTATGGCTACACCTTC.